Reported below is one TCR beta chain. Its antigen is not identified. This sample is drawn from a study of shared clonotypes between healthy human individuals. Study outcomes and limitations: Clonotypes shared by all four sorted-subset donors had higher generation probabilities than non-shared clonotypes. Naive subsets tended to show greater estimated richness than memory subsets.

Researchers divided each subset's genomic DNA evenly across several immunoSEQ plates. The assay was immunoSEQ multiplex PCR, and TCRdb's table has in-frame clones only and misses some. Of over 2 million clones in the sample, 92% were seen once. The TCR comes from a man between 18 and 29 years old in good health. Some clones in this sample may be carry-over from other donors' samples. What was sequenced was naive CD4+ T cells from PBMCs. The subset was: CD45RA+ positively selected.

CDR3 protein: CSVEFRRDSTDTQYF. For the CDR3, the DNA is TGCAGCGTTGAATTTCGTAGGGATAGCACAGATACGCAGTATTTT. This sequence joins TRBV29-1 and TRBJ2-3; no clear D. The CDR3 spans 15 residues. The V gene's germline CDR1 is SQVTM and CDR2 ANQGSEA. Trimming shortened V by 2 bases and J by 0 bases, and 12 bases separated the two germline ends.